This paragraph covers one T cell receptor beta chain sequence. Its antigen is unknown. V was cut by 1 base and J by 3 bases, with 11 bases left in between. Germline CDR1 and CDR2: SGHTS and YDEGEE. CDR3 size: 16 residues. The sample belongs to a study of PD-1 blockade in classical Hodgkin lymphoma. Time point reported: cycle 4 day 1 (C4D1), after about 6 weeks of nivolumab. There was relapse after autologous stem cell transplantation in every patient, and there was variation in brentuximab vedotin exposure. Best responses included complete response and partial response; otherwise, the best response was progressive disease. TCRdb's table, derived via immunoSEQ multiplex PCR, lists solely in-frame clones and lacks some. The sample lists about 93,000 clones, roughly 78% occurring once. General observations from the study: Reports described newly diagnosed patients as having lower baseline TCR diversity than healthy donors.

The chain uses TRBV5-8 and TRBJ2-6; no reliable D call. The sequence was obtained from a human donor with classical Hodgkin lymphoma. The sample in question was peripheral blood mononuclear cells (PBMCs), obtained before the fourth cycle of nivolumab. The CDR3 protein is CASSLTLLYGANVLTF. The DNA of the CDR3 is TGTGCCAGCAGCTTGACCCTGCTCTATGGGGCCAACGTCCTGACTTTC. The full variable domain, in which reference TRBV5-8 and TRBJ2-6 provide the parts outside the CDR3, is EAGVTQSPTHLIKTRGQQATLRCSPISGHTSVYWYQQALGLGLQFLLWYDEGEERNRGNFPPRFSGRQFPNYSSELNVNALELEDSALYLCASSLTLLYGANVLTFGAGSRLTVL.